The rows below give T cell receptor beta chains drawn from one sample of a study of T cell clusters in autoimmune cytopenias. TCRdb reanalyzed the multiplex PCR reads and collapses them to one entry per CDR3 protein, without DNA. This table lists 7,000 to 8,000 distinct CDR3 sequences. The sample was peripheral blood. These receptors were taken from a human donor with an autoimmune cytopenia or autoimmune hepatitis (not recorded which). The CDR3 runs from the conserved cysteine through the conserved F or W. Clone size is stated in some rows and not others, as once, few, many or a class when expanded.

13	TRBV29-1	medium-sized	TRBJ2-7	CSVVGQESYEQYF
14	TRBV30	-	TRBJ2-2	CAWSVSPNTGELFF
13	TRBV29-1	medium-sized	TRBJ2-3	CSVESPPSDTQYF
14	TRBV12-3/TRBV12-4	-	TRBJ2-3	CASSFLAGGDTQYF
16	TRBV30	-	TRBJ2-5	CAWSGLAGPGQETQYF
13	TRBV5-5	-	TRBJ1-1	CASNWDRNTEAFF
15	TRBV30	-	TRBJ2-6	CAWSRTGSGANVLTF
12	TRBV30	-	TRBJ1-2	CAWRKDPYGYTF
14	TRBV29-1	-	TRBJ2-7	CSVIAGGNTGEQYF
13	TRBV19	-	TRBJ2-1	CATGTQSYNEQFF
16	TRBV19	-	TRBJ1-5	CASSIGTGPGNQPQHF
12	TRBV29-1	medium-sized	TRBJ2-3	CSVVKTTDTQYF
11	TRBV30	medium-sized	TRBJ2-7	CAWSVSYEQYF
12	TRBV7-2	-	TRBJ1-6	CASSLNSSPLHF
16	TRBV19	-	TRBJ1-5	CASSMYTGGRNQPQHF
12	TRBV18	-	TRBJ2-3	CASSLGTDTQYF
14	TRBV27	-	TRBJ2-5	CASSTNREQETQYF
14	TRBV30	medium-sized	TRBJ2-2	CAWSADRNTGELFF
13	TRBV19	medium-sized	TRBJ2-1	CASSIDRTGEQFF
17	TRBV10-3	-	TRBJ2-3	CASSEPLTGGNTDTQYF
17	TRBV15	medium-sized	TRBJ2-5	CATSRDRGGTRQKTQYF
17	TRBV6-6	medium-sized	TRBJ2-5	CASSPLQGRPSVETQYF
14	TRBV5-1	-	TRBJ2-5	CASSPRTEAETQYF
14	TRBV19	-	TRBJ2-7	CASSSPGDDYEQYF
14	TRBV29-1	medium-sized	TRBJ1-1	CSAGGDRLNTEAFF
15	TRBV12-3/TRBV12-4	-	TRBJ2-3	CASSRVAGYTDTQYF
16	TRBV19	medium-sized	TRBJ2-3	CASSPAGGDYTDTQYF
14	TRBV30	-	TRBJ2-1	CASGVSPGYNEQFF
15	TRBV29-1	-	TRBJ2-7	CSVELPWTGVYEQYF
15	TRBV5-6	medium-sized	TRBJ2-7	CASSLGPTGGREQYF
16	TRBV5-1	-	TRBJ2-5	CASSSGTGGYQETQYF
13	TRBV29-1	-	TRBJ1-1	CSVSSGLVTEAFF
13	TRBV7-6	-	TRBJ2-7	CASSQLATYEQYF
14	TRBV7-6	-	TRBJ2-5	CASSLAKGQETQYF
15	TRBV19	medium-sized	TRBJ2-1	CASSTLAGGYNEQFF
14	TRBV11-2	-	TRBJ2-3	CASSSAGGPATQYF
16	TRBV27	medium-sized	TRBJ1-6	CASSSRLTGTNSPLHF
14	TRBV6-5	-	TRBJ2-5	CASCFTRYQETQYF
12	TRBV11-1	-	TRBJ1-1	CASSRDGAGAFF
15	TRBV5-1	-	TRBJ2-5	CASSLAGGAGETQYF
15	TRBV29-1	medium-sized	TRBJ2-7	CSVEEGEGGLNEQYF
13	TRBV5-4	-	TRBJ2-3	CASSRRDTDTQYF
16	TRBV5-6	medium-sized	TRBJ2-2	CASSLYRGVNTGELFF
13	TRBV30	-	TRBJ1-2	CARHRDRPYGYTF
16	TRBV19	-	TRBJ2-2	CASSSQGAGRTGELFF
17	TRBV13	-	TRBJ2-2	CASSLALYPGGTGELFF
14	TRBV30	medium-sized	TRBJ1-4	CAWSVQGLDEKLFF
15	TRBV5-6	-	TRBJ2-3	CASSAPGTSGYTQYF
16	TRBV19	-	TRBJ2-6	CASSPGLLSGANVLTF
14	TRBV6-1	-	TRBJ1-5	CASKSGASNQPQHF
15	TRBV11-1	-	TRBJ1-1	CASSLTGTGNTEAFF
16	TRBV27	-	TRBJ2-7	CASSFKASGHSYEQYF